One sample yielded the 14 T cell receptor beta chains listed below, sequenced in a study of T cells in localized non-small cell lung cancer. The data were produced by immunoSEQ multiplex PCR, yet TCRdb's version contains in-frame clones alone and is incomplete. The sample lists 32,000 or so clones, roughly 90% seen once, with roughly 4% in the top ten. This specimen was peripheral blood, taken before any cancer treatment. These receptors originate from a man aged 35 to 70 with stage I lung adenocarcinoma.

V is TRBV19 and J is TRBJ2-5; D might be TRBD1 (5 bases). The CDR3 sequence is 12 residues long. With 5 bases removed from V and 5 bases from J, the gap between germline ends came to 9 bases. Per the germline V gene, CDR1 is LNHDA and CDR2 is SQIVND (reference sequence). The CDR3 sequence: CASSGAGETQYF. In DNA form, the CDR3 reads TGTGCCAGTAGTGGAGCAGGGGAGACCCAGTACTTC.

The J gene is TRBJ2-2, the V gene TRBV11-2, with TRBD1 as a possible D gene (6 bases). This CDR3 has 14 amino acids. Germline V CDR1 and CDR2: SGHAT, FQNNGV. V shed 7 bases and J shed 8 bases, with 17 bases lying between them. CDR3 DNA sequence: TGTGCCAGCACCCAGCAGGGGTACAGAGGGGAGCTGTTTTTT. This sequence encodes CASTQQGYRGELFF.

This clone was observed a single time. The V gene is TRBV2, the J gene TRBJ2-1, with 7 bases lining up with TRBD1. Trimming took 7 bases from V and 12 from J; bases not matched to a gene: 3. CDR1 and CDR2 from the germline V gene are SNHLY and FYNNEI. This CDR3 is 10 amino acids long. DNA for the CDR3: TGTGCCAGCATCCAGGGGGTGCAGTTCTTC. This encodes CASIQGVQFF.

CDR3 in amino acids: CANGQDTEAFF. CDR3 DNA sequence: TGTGCCAACGGACAGGACACTGAAGCTTTCTTT. The V and J genes are TRBV2 and TRBJ1-1, with TRBD1 identical over 7 bases. The CDR3 consists of 11 residues. Germline V gene data show CDR1 as SNHLY and CDR2 as FYNNEI. After removal of 10 bases from V and 3 bases from J, the junction contained 2 bases not matched to a gene.

The CDR3 here is CASSRTENNEQFF. The CDR3 region has the DNA TGCGCCAGCAGCAGGACAGAAAACAATGAGCAGTTCTTC. The chain uses TRBV5-1 and TRBJ2-1; TRBD1 is a possible D gene (6 bases). Trimming shortened V by 4 bases and J by 5 bases, and 10 bases separated the two germline ends. Germline-derived CDR1 and CDR2 are SGHRS and YFSETQ. The CDR3 sequence is 13 residues long.

The chain combines TRBV27 with TRBJ2-7; unclear D gene. Trimming pared 3 bases from V and 0 bases from J, leaving 6 bases between. CDR1 and CDR2 (germline): MNHEY, SMNVEV (reference sequence). This CDR3 is built from 13 residues. The CDR3 DNA reads as TGTGCCAGCAGTTTGTCAGTCTCCTACGAGCAGTACTTC. This codes for CASSLSVSYEQYF.

V usage is TRBV2 and J usage is TRBJ2-3; no clear D. Trimming took off 4 bases at V and 6 bases at J, with 8 bases between the two ends. CDR1 and CDR2 from the germline V gene are SNHLY and FYNNEI. This CDR3 is built from 12 residues. For the CDR3, the DNA is TGTGCCAGCAGTGCCACTACCGATACGCAGTATTTT. It yields the protein CASSATTDTQYF.

The chain links TRBV25-1 to TRBJ2-1, with 7 nucleotides matching TRBD1. The CDR3 has 18 amino acids. CDR1 and CDR2 from the germline V gene are MGHDK and SYGVNS. Trimming at V came to 4 bases and at J to 0 bases, leaving 12 bases not matched to a gene. CDR3 residues: CASSGSSPGTVSYNEQFF. The CDR3 nucleotides are TGTGCCAGCAGTGGTTCGAGTCCCGGGACAGTCTCCTACAATGAGCAGTTCTTC.

The chain combines TRBV21-1 with TRBJ2-7. TRBV21-1 is assigned pseudogene status. This CDR3 has 18 residues. In DNA form, the CDR3 reads TGTGCCAGCAGCAAAGTCGCGGGACACAAGAAATGCTCCTACGAGCAGTACTTC. This gives the protein CASSKVAGHKKCSYEQYF.

The rearrangement joins TRBV18 to TRBJ1-2; a weak D match, TRBD1 (6 bases). The CDR3 length is 15 residues. Trimming shortened V by 3 bases and J by 1 base, and 12 bases separated the two germline ends. CDR1 and CDR2 from the germline V gene are KGHSH and LQKENI. The CDR3 loop is CASSPSGVLNYGYTF. CDR3 sequence (DNA): TGTGCCAGCTCACCCTCAGGGGTCCTTAACTATGGCTACACCTTC.

The chain is built from TRBV5-1 and TRBJ2-7, with 9 bases fitting TRBD1. The CDR3 is made up of 15 amino acids. The V segment lost 3 bases and the J segment 6 bases; nucleotides outside the gene matches: 10. The germline CDR1 and CDR2 sequences are SGHRS and YFSETQ. CDR3 coding DNA: TGCGCCAGCAGCTGGACGCCGGGACAGGGAGTCGAGCAGTACTTC. Protein product: CASSWTPGQGVEQYF.

The V gene is TRBV6-1, the J gene TRBJ2-7, with TRBD1 matching over 9 bases. The trim removed 7 bases at V and 2 bases at J, leaving 9 bases unmatched. CDR1 and CDR2 (germline): MNHNS, SASEGT. This CDR3 is 15 amino acids long. The CDR3 DNA follows: TGTGCCAGCATCACAAGCGGACAGGGGACCTACGAGCAGTACTTC. This gives the protein CASITSGQGTYEQYF.

The chain couples TRBV15 to TRBJ1-1; 7 bases align to TRBD1. With 1 base clipped from V and 6 bases from J, the junction kept 8 bases outside the gene matches. This CDR3 is 15 amino acids long. Germline CDR1 and CDR2: LNHNV and YYDKDF (reference sequence). The CDR3 bases are TGTGCCACCAGCAGAGGGGTAGGGGGCTTAGCTGAAGCTTTCTTT. Protein product: CATSRGVGGLAEAFF.

V is TRBV4-1 and J is TRBJ2-1, with D possibly TRBD1 on 7 matching bases. V gave up 4 bases and J gave up 7 bases, with 17 bases separating them. The V gene's germline CDR1 is MGHRA and CDR2 YSYEKL. The CDR3 extends over 15 amino acids. CDR3 nucleotides: TGCGCCAGCAGCCCAGGGGGGCACCCGTTAAATGAGCAGTTCTTC. Its protein product is CASSPGGHPLNEQFF.